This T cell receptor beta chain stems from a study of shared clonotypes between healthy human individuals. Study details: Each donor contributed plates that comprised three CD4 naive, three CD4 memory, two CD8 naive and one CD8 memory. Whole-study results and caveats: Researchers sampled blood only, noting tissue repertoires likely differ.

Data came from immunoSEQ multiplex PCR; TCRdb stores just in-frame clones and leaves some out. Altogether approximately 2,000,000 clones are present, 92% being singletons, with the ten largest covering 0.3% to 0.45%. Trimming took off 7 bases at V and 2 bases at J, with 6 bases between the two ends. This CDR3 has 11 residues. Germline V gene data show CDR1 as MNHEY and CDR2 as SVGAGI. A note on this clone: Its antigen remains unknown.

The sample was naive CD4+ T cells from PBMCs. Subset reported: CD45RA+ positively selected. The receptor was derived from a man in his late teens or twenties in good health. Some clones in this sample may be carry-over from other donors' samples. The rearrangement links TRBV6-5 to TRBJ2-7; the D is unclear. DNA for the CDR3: TGTGCCAGCATGTACGCCTACGAGCAGTACTTC. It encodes CASMYAYEQYF.